The 20 T cell receptor beta chains presented below share a single source sample, sequenced in a study of T cell responses to AZD1222 COVID-19 vaccine. Profiling relied on immunoSEQ multiplex PCR, and the TCRdb table lists in-frame clones only, not all of them. The table includes just over 90,000 clones, roughly nine tenths detected once. Material: peripheral blood, obtained 28 days after the second AZD1222 dose. Receptors originate from an adult who received the AZD1222 COVID-19 vaccine.

The rearrangement links TRBV19 to TRBJ1-2; 8 bases map to TRBD1. V lost 3 bases and J lost 8; bases outside the gene matches: 5. The CDR3 is 13 residues long. CDR1 and CDR2 from the germline V gene are LNHDA and SQIVND (reference sequence). CDR3 DNA: TGTGCCAGTAGTATGGACAGGGCGTCCGGCTACACCTTC. Translating gives CASSMDRASGYTF.

V is TRBV6-1 and J is TRBJ2-3; the match to TRBD2 covers 11 bases. Losses at the gene ends were 4 bases for V and 6 bases for J; bases not matched to a gene: 12. Germline V gene sequence: CDR1 MNHNS, CDR2 SASEGT. The CDR3 runs 17 residues. The CDR3 sequence is CASSAPTSGSLGDTQYF. Written as DNA, the CDR3 is TGTGCCAGCAGTGCCCCCACTAGCGGGAGCCTCGGGGATACGCAGTATTTT.

The chain has TRBV14 and TRBJ1-2; TRBD1 matches 7 bases. The ends lost 6 bases at V and 4 bases at J; junction bases unmatched: 2. Per germline, CDR1 SGHDN and CDR2 FVKESK. The CDR3 spans 12 residues. CDR3 nucleotide sequence: TGTGCCAGCAGTTCAGGGGGCTATGGCTACACCTTC. Amino acid sequence: CASSSGGYGYTF. Combining the CDR3 with reference TRBV14 and TRBJ1-2 gives the whole variable domain EAGVTQFPSHSVIEKGQTVTLRCDPISGHDNLYWYRRVMGKEIKFLLHFVKESKQDESGMPNNRFLAERTGGTYSTLKVQPAELEDSGVYFCASSSGGYGYTFGSGTRLTVV.

This rearrangement joins TRBV3-1 (or the pseudogene TRBV3-2) to TRBJ2-7; D uncertain. Deletions cut 4 bases from V and 7 bases from J, with 8 bases between. From germline, CDR1 is LGHDT and CDR2 YNNKEL (reference sequence). The CDR3 runs to 11 residues. The CDR3 is CASSRSGEQYF. The DNA for the CDR3 is TGTGCCAGCAGCCGGAGTGGGGAGCAGTACTTC.

The chain combines TRBV9 with TRBJ2-1; TRBD2 agrees at 15 bases. The junction had 5 bases not matched to a gene; V was cut back by 7 bases and J by 0 bases. In germline, CDR1 is SGDLS, CDR2 YYNGEE. The CDR3 is made up of 17 amino acids. CDR3 bases: TGTGCCAGCGGACTAGCGGGAGGGCCCAGCTCCTACAATGAGCAGTTCTTC. It translates to CASGLAGGPSSYNEQFF.

This clone has just one count. The rearrangement uses TRBV5-1 and TRBJ1-2; possibly TRBD1 for D (5 bases). CDR1 is SGHRS, CDR2 YFSETQ, per germline. The CDR3 is made up of 13 amino acids. V was pared by 2 bases and J by 6 bases, with 11 bases between. The CDR3 DNA sequence: TGCGCCAGCAGCTTTCAGGGAAGGGATGGCTACACCTTC. It yields the protein CASSFQGRDGYTF.

The rearrangement links TRBV11-1 to TRBJ1-2; D not certain. The CDR3 extends over 13 amino acids. CDR1 is SGHAT, CDR2 FQDESV, per germline (reference sequence). V gave up 3 bases and J gave up 2 bases, with 7 bases separating them. CDR3 sequence: CASSLESNYGYTF. CDR3 bases: TGTGCCAGCAGCTTGGAATCAAACTATGGCTACACCTTC. Together with reference TRBV11-1 and TRBJ1-2, the CDR3 gives the full variable domain: EAEVAQSPRYKITEKSQAVAFWCDPISGHATLYWYRQILGQGPELLVQFQDESVVDDSQLPKDRFSAERLKGVDSTLKIQPAELGDSAMYLCASSLESNYGYTFGSGTRLTVV.

The chain carries TRBV20-1 and TRBJ2-5; TRBD2 matches 9 bases. The CDR3 runs 14 residues. The J segment lost 2 bases and the V segment lost 3 bases, leaving 4 bases of the junction unmatched. Germline CDR1 reads DFQATT; CDR2 reads SNEGSKA (reference sequence). The CDR3 reads CSASFSGGQETQYF. The CDR3 DNA reads as TGCAGTGCTAGTTTTAGCGGGGGACAAGAGACCCAGTACTTC.

The chain carries TRBV2 and TRBJ2-3, with D possibly matching TRBD2 (6 bases). Germline V gene data show CDR1 as SNHLY and CDR2 as FYNNEI. Deletions cut 1 base from V and 4 bases from J, with 12 bases between. The CDR3 has 15 residues. The DNA for the CDR3 is TGTGCCAGCAGTGAAGAATGGGGACTTGCAGATACGCAGTATTTT. Translation gives CASSEEWGLADTQYF.

The J gene is TRBJ1-5, the V gene TRBV19; TRBD1 matches at 7 bases. From germline, CDR1 is LNHDA and CDR2 SQIVND (reference sequence). The CDR3 sequence is 16 residues long. V lost 3 bases to trimming and J lost 5 bases; unmatched junction nucleotides: 10. The CDR3 region has the DNA TGTGCCAGTAGTATCCCCACCGACAGGGATTATCAGCCCCAGCATTTT. Translated: CASSIPTDRDYQPQHF.

The chain recombines TRBV9 with TRBJ1-6; TRBD1 aligns across 9 bases. The germline CDR1 and CDR2 sequences are SGDLS and YYNGEE. Losses at the gene ends were 3 bases for V and 10 bases for J; bases not matched to a gene: 2. CDR3 size: 13 residues. CDR3 DNA sequence: TGTGCCAGCAGCGAGGGACAGGGCTCACCCCTCCACTTT. Translating it yields CASSEGQGSPLHF.

This chain joins TRBV19 and TRBJ2-1; 11 bases match TRBD2. V lost 11 bases to trimming and J lost 4 bases; unmatched junction nucleotides: 10. CDR3 size: 15 residues. Germline V gene lookup returns CDR1 LNHDA and CDR2 SQIVND (reference sequence). CDR3 sequence reads: CAEAWTSGFYNEQFF. The DNA for the CDR3 is TGTGCCGAGGCCTGGACTAGCGGGTTTTACAATGAGCAGTTCTTC.

The chain's CDR3 is CASSPPGIAGYGYTF. CDR3 coding DNA: TGTGCCAGCAGCCCTCCCGGGATTGCGGGCTATGGCTACACCTTC. The rearrangement uses TRBV5-6 and TRBJ1-2; the D is unclear. Trimming took off 4 bases at V and 4 bases at J, with 17 bases between the two ends. The CDR3 contains 15 residues. Germline V gene sequence: CDR1 SGHDT, CDR2 YYEEEE.

The chain employs TRBV6-2 or TRBV6-3 and TRBJ2-7; 9 bases line up with TRBD2. The V gene end was trimmed by 2 bases and the J gene end by 2 bases; junction bases not matched to a gene: 4. The germline gives CDR1 MNHEY, CDR2 SVGEGT. The CDR3 is 15 residues long. The CDR3 sequence: CASSYPTSGTYEQYF. CDR3 sequence (DNA): TGTGCCAGCAGTTACCCGACTAGCGGCACCTACGAGCAGTACTTC.

The V and J genes are TRBV3-1 (or the pseudogene TRBV3-2) and TRBJ1-1; D not certain. Germline V CDR1 and CDR2: LGHDT, YNNKEL (reference sequence). V was clipped by 4 bases and J by 0 bases, with 12 bases between them. The CDR3 is made up of 15 amino acids. The CDR3 DNA sequence: TGTGCCAGCAGCCCCACGGAGAGCATGAACACTGAAGCTTTCTTT. Its translation: CASSPTESMNTEAFF.

J is TRBJ1-4 and V is TRBV19, with D perhaps TRBD1 (5 bases). The CDR3 spans 15 residues. Germline assignment: CDR1 LNHDA and CDR2 SQIVND (reference sequence). V gave up 8 bases and J gave up 3 bases, with 16 bases separating them. CDR3 DNA: TGTGCCAGTTCTCTGGAGGGGCGATCTAATGAAAAACTGTTTTTT. This sequence encodes CASSLEGRSNEKLFF.

The rearrangement links TRBV18 to TRBJ1-2; no firm D call. The CDR3 consists of 11 residues. Germline CDR1 is KGHSH and CDR2 is LQKENI. Trimming stripped 6 bases from V and 0 bases from J, with 2 bases between. The CDR3 region is CASSSNYGYTF. CDR3 coding DNA: TGTGCCAGCTCTTCTAACTATGGCTACACCTTC.

The rearrangement joins TRBV3-1 (or the pseudogene TRBV3-2) to TRBJ2-1, with TRBD1 as a possible D gene (6 bases). CDR1 is LGHDT, CDR2 YNNKEL, per germline (reference sequence). V gave up 3 bases and J gave up 7 bases, with 13 bases separating them. The CDR3 has 14 residues. CDR3 protein: CASSHSAGANEQFF. CDR3 nucleotide sequence: TGTGCCAGCAGCCATTCCGCAGGGGCGAATGAGCAGTTCTTC.

J is TRBJ2-2 and V is TRBV5-1; D gene uncertain. V was clipped by 1 base and J by 6 bases, with 7 bases between them. Germline values: CDR1 SGHRS, CDR2 YFSETQ. The CDR3 runs to 13 residues. The DNA of the CDR3 is TGCGCCAGCAGCTTGTTGAGAGCCGGGGAGCTGTTTTTT. Its translation: CASSLLRAGELFF.

This clone has just one count. The V call is TRBV6-1, the J call TRBJ1-2; 7 nucleotides align to TRBD1. With 0 bases clipped from V and 2 bases from J, the junction kept 0 bases outside the gene matches. CDR3 length: 14 residues. The germline V gene has CDR1 MNHNS and CDR2 SASEGT. Here the CDR3 reads CASSEATGNYGYTF. DNA for the CDR3: TGTGCCAGCAGTGAAGCGACAGGGAACTATGGCTACACCTTC.